The 7 T cell receptor beta chains listed next were all sequenced from one sample in a study of cytomegalovirus exposure and HLA in healthy donors. The study ran its PCR with 60 Vbeta and 13 Jbeta primers. Only in-frame clones appear in the TCRdb table, and some are missing; sequencing was by immunoSEQ multiplex PCR. The sample includes about 140,000 clones, about 80% seen only once; the top ten take approximately 1.5%. The specimen sequenced was PBMCs. Receptor source: a man aged 25 to 40 in good health and CMV-seropositive.

The chain couples TRBV28 to TRBJ1-4; D ambiguous. Trimming left V 2 bases short and J 4 bases short, with 8 bases between. CDR3 size: 14 residues. Germline V lookup: CDR1 MDHEN, CDR2 SYDVKM. This chain's CDR3 is CASSLGGINEKLFF. DNA of the CDR3: TGTGCCAGCAGTTTAGGAGGGATTAATGAAAAACTGTTTTTT.

The rearrangement joins TRBV2 to TRBJ1-4; TRBD1 matches at 8 bases. V lost 6 bases and J lost 5; bases outside the gene matches: 5. This CDR3 region has 14 residues. Per germline, CDR1 SNHLY and CDR2 FYNNEI. The CDR3 coding sequence is TGTGCCAGCAGAACGGGACAGGACAATGAAAAACTGTTTTTT. It yields the protein CASRTGQDNEKLFF.

V is TRBV6-6 and J is TRBJ1-5, with a tentative D call TRBD1 (5 bases). Trimming removed 5 bases from V and 0 bases from J, with 8 bases in between. CDR3 length: 14 residues. The V gene's germline CDR1 is MNHNY and CDR2 SVGAGI (reference sequence). The CDR3 DNA is TGTGCCAGCAGTGGACATATTAGCAATCAGCCCCAGCATTTT. This translates into CASSGHISNQPQHF.

CDR3 bases: TGTGCCTGGACAGGAGGAAACACCATATATTTT. It encodes CAWTGGNTIYF. The J gene is TRBJ1-3, the V gene TRBV30; D ambiguous. The V gene's germline CDR1 is GTSNPN and CDR2 SVGIG (reference sequence). This CDR3 has 11 amino acids. V lost 4 bases and J lost 4, with 5 bases in between.

This clone was detected a few times. V and J are TRBV4-1 and TRBJ1-2, with 7 positions matching TRBD1. Germline V lookup: CDR1 MGHRA, CDR2 YSYEKL. The junction had 12 bases not matched to a gene; V was cut back by 5 bases and J by 6 bases. The CDR3 contains 15 residues. Written as DNA, the CDR3 is TGCGCCAGCAGCTACCTAGACAGGGAGGATGATGGCTACACCTTC. Amino acid sequence: CASSYLDREDDGYTF.

This clone showed up just a few times. The gene calls are TRBV28 and TRBJ2-2; D may be TRBD1 (8 bases). The CDR3 has 15 residues. The V gene's germline CDR1 is MDHEN and CDR2 SYDVKM. Trimming took 8 bases from V and 4 from J, leaving 17 bases between them. This CDR3 reads CASGLGQGATGELFF. The CDR3 region has the DNA TGTGCCAGCGGACTAGGACAGGGAGCCACCGGGGAGCTGTTTTTT.

This rearrangement joins TRBV6-5 to TRBJ1-1, with D possibly TRBD1 on 5 matching bases. Germline V lookup: CDR1 MNHEY, CDR2 SVGAGI. V gave up 2 bases and J gave up 4 bases, with 8 bases separating them. The CDR3 runs to 13 residues. CDR3 in DNA: TGTGCCAGCAGTTACAAAGGGGTCACTGAAGCTTTCTTT. The encoded protein is CASSYKGVTEAFF.